This T cell receptor (beta chain) was sequenced for a study of shared clonotypes between healthy human individuals. Clones were sequenced by immunoSEQ multiplex PCR, and TCRdb holds only the in-frame ones, with some missing. Of roughly 700,000 clones listed, roughly 70% are singletons. This clone was found once. This sequence was found in a woman in her twenties or thirties in good health. The specimen was memory CD4+ T cells sorted from blood. The subset: CD45RA-negative fraction.

The CDR3 DNA follows: TGTGCCAGTAGTCACCCGGGACAGGGGGCGACGGGATACAGCAATCAGCCCCAGCATTTT. Translated, it gives CASSHPGQGATGYSNQPQHF. This rearrangement joins TRBV19 to TRBJ1-5, with 12 bases that match TRBD1. This CDR3 spans 20 amino acids. J lost 1 base, V lost 5 bases, and 15 bases had no gene match. Germline CDR1 reads LNHDA; CDR2 reads SQIVND (reference sequence).